A single sample gave rise to the 3 T cell receptor beta chains below, sequenced in a study of tumor-infiltrating lymphocytes in primary liver carcinoma. The investigators made TCR beta cDNA from roughly 460 ng total RNA, using a constant-region primer. Three nested multiplex PCR rounds of slightly modified ARM-PCR generated TCR beta libraries. In the first two PCR rounds, TRBV1-TRBV30 forward primers were paired with a C-beta reverse primer, and each round lasted roughly 9 cycles. TCRdb redid the calling of the multiplex PCR reads with MiXCR, one entry per CDR3 protein. Of nearly 45,000 distinct CDR3 sequences in the sample, around 70% are singletons; the top ten hold 19%. Co-extracting RNA and DNA was done with roughly 17-31 mg of unsorted bulk tissue as input. The specimen was liver tumor tissue from sampling region 2. Specified subset: tumor region T2, inferior pole. These receptor sequences come from a man aged 35-49 years with primary liver carcinoma and hepatitis B virus infection.

The rearrangement uses TRBV6-2 or TRBV6-3 and TRBJ2-7, with D unclear. The CDR3 contains 15 residues. The germline CDR1 and CDR2 sequences are MNHEY and SVGEGT. V lost 6 bases and J lost 3, with 18 bases in between. The CDR3 DNA follows: TGTGCCAGCAGCCCCTGGACGTCGCGGTGCTACGAGCAGTACTTC. Amino acids: CASSPWTSRCYEQYF.

This clonotype was recorded many times. This sequence joins TRBV24-1 and TRBJ2-1, with TRBD2 matching 9 bases. Trimming took 5 bases from V and 9 from J; bases not matched to a gene: 4. The CDR3 consists of 13 residues. Germline V CDR1 and CDR2: KGHDR, SFDVKD. CDR3 in DNA: TGTGCCACCAGTGCTAGCGGGGTCTCTGAGCAGTTCTTC. As protein: CATSASGVSEQFF.

This clonotype is a singleton in its sample. Relative to the germline gene, one junction end is altered; a read error may explain this. The genes are TRBV6-6 and TRBJ1-1, with a tentative D call TRBD1 (6 bases). Germline CDR1 and CDR2: MNHNY and SVGAGI (reference sequence). The CDR3 loop spans 13 amino acids. CDR3 sequence reads: CASSTGRTTEASF. DNA of the CDR3: TGTGCCAGCAGCACAGGGAGGACTACTGAGGCTTCCTTT.